The 27 T cell receptor beta chains below come from one sample, sequenced in a study. Each CDR3 protein is one row after TCRdb ran MiXCR on the reads. The table has around 180 distinct CDR3 sequences, around 21% seen once. The sample comprised CD8+ T cells (not recorded whether cultured). These receptors originate from a male donor.

This clonotype occurred once. A much larger clonotype is one base distant, so this may be a read error. This chain links TRBV19 with TRBJ2-7, with D possibly being TRBD1 (5 bases). Germline CDR1 is LNHDA and CDR2 is SQIVND (reference sequence). The CDR3 has 15 residues. The ends were cut back, 0 bases at V and 0 bases at J, with 9 bases in the middle. The CDR3 reads CASSIEGACSYEQYF. The CDR3 bases are TGTGCCAGTAGTATAGAAGGGGCTTGCTCCTACGAGCAGTACTTC. The full variable domain, rest sourced from reference TRBV19 and TRBJ2-7, is DGGITQSPKYLFRKEGQNVTLSCEQNLNHDAMYWYRQDPGQGLRLIYYSQIVNDFQKGDIAEGYSVSREKKESFPLTVTSAQKNPTAFYLCASSIEGACSYEQYFGPGTRLTVT.

The chain combines TRBV20-1 with TRBJ1-1, with 8 bases aligning to TRBD1. V lost 6 bases, J lost 3 bases, and 12 bases stayed unmatched. This CDR3 has 15 residues. CDR1 is DFQATT, CDR2 SNEGSKA, per germline (reference sequence). The CDR3 DNA is TGCAGTGCCCAGGACAGGGATAAGGAAGACACTGAAGCTTTCTTT. The encoded protein is CSAQDRDKEDTEAFF.

This clonotype occurred a few times. This CDR3 is CAWTTSPRGSDTQYF. The CDR3 bases are TGTGCCTGGACGACTAGCCCTAGGGGGTCAGATACGCAGTATTTT. The chain employs TRBV30 and TRBJ2-3; the D gene is possibly TRBD2 (7 bases). This CDR3 spans 15 amino acids. Germline V CDR1 and CDR2: GTSNPN, SVGIG (reference sequence). Deletions cut 4 bases from V and 4 bases from J, with 18 bases between.

This clonotype is deemed hyperexpanded. DNA of the CDR3: TGTGCTACAACAACCGGGACAGAGAGTAGCAATCAGCCCCAGCATTTT. Its translation: CATTTGTESSNQPQHF. J is TRBJ1-5 and V is TRBV12-5, with 7 bases aligning to TRBD1. CDR3 length: 16 amino acids. Looked up from germline, CDR1 is LGHNT and CDR2 is FRNRAP. J gave up 0 bases and V 10 bases, and 12 bases lay outside the gene matches.

On this clonotype itself: A much larger clone is a single base away; this may be a read error. This chain uses TRBV12-3 or TRBV12-4 with TRBJ1-4; the D is unclear. The CDR3 contains 14 residues. CDR3 coding DNA: TGTGCCAGCAGTCCCGGGCCCTGGAATGGAAAACTGTTTTTT. Translated: CASSPGPWNGKLFF.

By its share, this clonotype is large. The chain links TRBV19 to TRBJ2-7; D might be TRBD1 (5 bases). This CDR3 spans 15 amino acids. Trimming removed 0 bases from V and 0 bases from J, with 9 bases in between. Germline V gene sequence: CDR1 LNHDA, CDR2 SQIVND (reference sequence). This CDR3 reads CASSIEGAYSYEQYF. The CDR3 region has the DNA TGTGCCAGTAGTATAGAAGGGGCTTACTCCTACGAGCAGTACTTC.

Remarks on this clonotype: This may be a read error: a much more frequent sequence differs by one nucleotide. The chain combines TRBV29-1 with TRBJ2-3, with D perhaps TRBD1 (5 bases). V lost 7 bases, J lost 3 bases, and 20 bases lay in between. The CDR3 runs to 15 residues. Germline CDR1 is SQVTM and CDR2 is ANQGSEA. The CDR3 here is CSGKQDTSWTDTQYF. In DNA, the CDR3 is TGCAGCGGTAAACAGGACACATCTTGGACAGATACGCAGTATTTT.

In this sample, this clonotype is large. The chain combines TRBV20-1 with TRBJ2-1; D might be TRBD2 (6 bases). Germline V gives CDR1 DFQATT, CDR2 SNEGSKA (reference sequence). The CDR3 has 15 residues. Deletions cut 0 bases from V and 0 bases from J, with 9 bases between. CDR3: CSARDLASSYNEQFF. The CDR3 DNA sequence: TGCAGTGCTAGAGATCTAGCGAGCTCCTACAATGAGCAGTTCTTC.

The chain recombines TRBV29-1 with TRBJ1-3; TRBD1 might be the D (6 bases). Germline V gene data show CDR1 as SQVTM and CDR2 as ANQGSEA. The length of the CDR3 is 18 residues. Trimming cost V 1 base and J 0 bases, with 19 bases left between them. The CDR3 protein is CSVEGYSTGNISGNTIYF. The CDR3, as DNA: TGCAGCGTTGAAGGTTATTCTACAGGGAACATCTCTGGAAACACCATATATTTT.

This clonotype is deemed large (0.1 to 1%). The chain couples TRBV20-1 to TRBJ1-2; the D gene is possibly TRBD1 (6 bases). V was trimmed by 4 bases and J by 7 bases, leaving 13 bases between them. Germline values: CDR1 DFQATT, CDR2 SNEGSKA (reference sequence). This CDR3 region has 12 residues. The CDR3 DNA sequence: TGCAGTGCTACCCCGGGGGGCTCTGGCTACACCTTC. It codes for CSATPGGSGYTF.

As concerns this clonotype: Being one base from a much bigger clone, this may be a read error. It is unclear where the CDR3 begins or ends on the DNA, so no DNA is shown, and the CDR3 is as TCRdb lists it. The V call is TRBV29-1, the J call TRBJ1-2. The germline V gene has CDR1 SQVTM and CDR2 ANQGSEA. Ends included, the CDR3 has 13 residues. The CDR3 sequence is CSVAGGANYGCTF.

By frequency in the sample, this clonotype is large. The chain carries TRBV6-4 and TRBJ2-3; D might be TRBD1 (5 bases). Germline CDR1 reads MRHNA; CDR2 reads SNTAGT. Trimming shortened V by 4 bases and J by 8 bases, and 22 bases separated the two germline ends. The CDR3 length is 16 residues. CDR3 sequence: CASSGKGPEEVSTQYF. As DNA, the CDR3 is TGTGCCAGCAGTGGGAAGGGGCCCGAGGAAGTGTCTACGCAGTATTTT.

This clonotype was observed a single time. Just one base apart from a much larger clone, this may be a read error. The chain uses TRBV13 and TRBJ1-5; no firm D call. The germline V gene encodes CDR1 PRHDT and CDR2 FYEKMQ (reference sequence). The CDR3 length is 12 residues. The CDR3 region is CAGSLSRQPQHF. CDR3 nucleotides: TGTGCCGGCAGCTTATCACGGCAGCCCCAGCATTTT. Filled out from reference TRBV13 and TRBJ1-5, the complete variable domain reads AAGVIQSPRHLIKEKRETATLKCYPIPRHDTVYWYQQGPGQDPQFLISFYEKMQSDKGSIPDRFSAQQFSDYHSELNMSSLELGDSALYFCAGSLSRQPQHFGDGTRLSIL.

This clonotype is labeled large. The chain uses TRBV6-4 and TRBJ2-2, with 11 bases matching TRBD1. The CDR3 covers 17 residues. Germline values: CDR1 MRHNA, CDR2 SNTAGT. V lost 0 bases, J lost 3 bases, and 3 bases stayed unmatched. The CDR3 region has the DNA TGTGCCAGCAGTGACTCGGCGGGACAGGGGGACACCGGGGAGCTGTTTTTT. This encodes CASSDSAGQGDTGELFF.

A remark on this clonotype: Given a much more abundant clone one base away, this may be a read error. This sequence joins TRBV5-1 and TRBJ2-2; unclear D gene. The V end was cut by 4 bases, the J end by 3 bases, with 4 bases between. CDR1 and CDR2 (germline): SGHRS, YFSETQ. The CDR3 extends over 12 amino acids. The CDR3 region has the DNA TGCGCCAGCAGCCCGTACACCGGGGAGCTGTTTTTT. It translates to CASSPYTGELFF.

To note about this clonotype: This may arise from a read error, as a much more abundant clone is one base away. The chain has TRBV29-1 and TRBJ2-2; D is perhaps TRBD2 (6 bases). With 3 bases removed from V and 7 bases from J, the gap between germline ends came to 15 bases. The CDR3 is 14 amino acids. Per germline, CDR1 SQVTM and CDR2 ANQGSEA. The CDR3 here is CSVEEGRGNGELFF. CDR3 DNA sequence: TGCAGCGTTGAGGAGGGGCGGGGCAACGGGGAGCTGTTTTTT.

In its sample, this clonotype ranks as large. This chain connects TRBV29-1 to TRBJ2-5; D is unresolved. Trimming removed 2 bases from V and 1 base from J, with 11 bases in between. The CDR3 consists of 14 residues. Germline values: CDR1 SQVTM, CDR2 ANQGSEA. This chain's CDR3 is CSVENSRSQETQYF. Written as DNA, the CDR3 is TGCAGCGTTGAAAACAGTCGATCCCAAGAGACCCAGTACTTC.

The chain recombines TRBV6-5 with TRBJ1-1, with D maybe TRBD1 (5 bases). The germline gives CDR1 MNHEY, CDR2 SVGAGI. Trimming cost V 0 bases and J 4 bases, with 12 bases left between them. The CDR3 covers 15 residues. CDR3 DNA sequence: TGTGCCAGCAGTTACTCGGGCAGGGTAGGCACTGAAGCTTTCTTT. Its translation: CASSYSGRVGTEAFF.

This clonotype counts as large. This chain uses TRBV29-1 with TRBJ1-1; unclear D gene. Trimming cost V 2 bases and J 1 base, with 11 bases left between them. CDR1 SQVTM and CDR2 ANQGSEA come from the germline V gene. CDR3 length: 14 residues. CDR3: CSVESPMSNTEAFF. CDR3 bases: TGCAGCGTTGAATCACCGATGTCGAACACTGAAGCTTTCTTT.

Remarks on this clonotype: It may be a read error: a sequence one base away is much more abundant. CDR3: CASARTSGRRSGELFF. CDR3 DNA sequence: TGTGCCAGCGCTCGGACTAGCGGGAGGAGATCCGGGGAGCTGTTTTTT. The chain is built from TRBV28 and TRBJ2-2; 14 bases are a match to TRBD2. J lost 6 bases, V lost 8 bases, and 8 bases had no gene match. The CDR3 contains 16 residues. The V gene's germline CDR1 is MDHEN and CDR2 SYDVKM. The full variable domain, completed using reference TRBV28 and TRBJ2-2, is DVKVTQSSRYLVKRTGEKVFLECVQDMDHENMFWYRQDPGLGLRLIYFSYDVKMKEKGDIPEGYSVSREKKERFSLILESASTNQTSMYLCASARTSGRRSGELFFGEGSRLTVL.

By its share, this clonotype is large. The chain recombines TRBV5-1 with TRBJ1-1; 8 nucleotides agree with TRBD1. Germline values: CDR1 SGHRS, CDR2 YFSETQ. With V trimmed by 9 bases and J by 0 bases, 13 bases remained unmatched. This CDR3 is 16 amino acids long. The CDR3 spells CATRKRRGHLNTEAFF. CDR3 nucleotides: TGCGCCACCAGAAAACGCAGGGGGCATTTGAACACTGAAGCTTTCTTT.

As concerns this clonotype: A read error may be the cause here, since a much bigger clone is one base away. V usage is TRBV20-1 and J usage is TRBJ2-7; D is perhaps TRBD2 (6 bases). Trimming left V 3 bases short and J 4 bases short, with 16 bases between. Germline V gene lookup returns CDR1 DFQATT and CDR2 SNEGSKA (reference sequence). The CDR3 consists of 14 residues. CDR3 loop: CSARAGTDFYEQYF. CDR3 bases: TGCAGTGCTAGGGCGGGGACGGATTTTTACGAGCAGTACTTC.

This clonotype qualifies as large. The V and J genes are TRBV25-1 and TRBJ1-2; no clear D. Germline assignment: CDR1 MGHDK and CDR2 SYGVNS. V lost 5 bases to trimming and J lost 4 bases, with 17 bases between them. The CDR3 loop spans 15 amino acids. As DNA, the CDR3 is TGTGCCAGCAGTTCCCAACGGACCAATTTCTATGGCTACACCTTC. It is translated as CASSSQRTNFYGYTF.

This clonotype was found a few times. The rearrangement joins TRBV29-1 to TRBJ2-5, with D hard to call. Germline CDR1 SQVTM, CDR2 ANQGSEA. V gave up 1 base and J gave up 5 bases, with 14 bases separating them. The CDR3 runs to 14 residues. The DNA for the CDR3 is TGCAGCGTTGAAGTTGGGGTGGTGTCGGAGACCCAGTACTTC. Protein sequence: CSVEVGVVSETQYF.

V is TRBV15 and J is TRBJ2-1, with D possibly being TRBD1 (5 bases). The CDR3 is 16 residues long. V lost 0 bases and J lost 2, with 11 bases in between. The germline CDR1 and CDR2 sequences are LNHNV and YYDKDF (reference sequence). For the CDR3, the DNA is TGTGCCACCAGCAGAGAGGAATCAGGGCCCTACAATGAGCAGTTCTTC. Protein: CATSREESGPYNEQFF.

Sample share makes this clonotype large (0.1 to 1%). This sequence joins TRBV29-1 and TRBJ2-1; 12 positions agree with TRBD2. CDR1 is SQVTM and CDR2 is ANQGSEA in the germline V gene. Trimming cost V 8 bases and J 5 bases; bases outside gene matches: 4. This CDR3 region has 13 residues. The CDR3 protein is CSSRTSGDNEQFF. The CDR3 coding sequence is TGCAGCTCCAGGACTAGCGGGGACAATGAGCAGTTCTTC.

By share, this clonotype counts as large. The chain recombines TRBV29-1 with TRBJ1-2; TRBD1 aligns across 9 bases. CDR1 and CDR2 (germline): SQVTM, ANQGSEA. CDR3 length: 13 amino acids. Trimming removed 7 bases from V and 3 bases from J; junction bases left unmatched: 6. CDR3 sequence reads: CSGTGGDDYGYTF. CDR3 DNA: TGCAGCGGTACAGGGGGCGATGACTATGGCTACACCTTC.